This is a list of T cell receptor beta chains from one sample in a study of beta chain features in type 1 diabetes. Sequencing was performed with immunoSEQ multiplex PCR; in TCRdb, only in-frame clones are kept and a portion is missing. Counted here are about 12,000 clones, roughly half occurring once; the ten biggest clones make up around 0.97%. The specimen was stem cell memory CD4+ T cells from blood. The receptors stem from a man between 18 and 29 years old in good health. The CDR3 runs from the conserved cysteine through the conserved F or W. D genes are given only for firm matches. Size tells how often a clone was seen (once, few, many) or the class of an expanded clone, and some rows leave it out.

size,length,J,D,V,CDR3,DNA
.,15,TRBJ2-1,TRBD2,TRBV6-5,CASTSAGGSYNEQFF,TGTGCCAGCACCTCAGCGGGGGGATCGTACAATGAGCAGTTCTTC
.,15,TRBJ2-7,.,TRBV12-2,CASRPATGTGGEQYF,TGTGCAAGTCGCCCCGCTACCGGGACAGGGGGCGAGCAGTACTTC
.,15,TRBJ1-2,.,TRBV2,CASSDLSGGDNGYTF,TGTGCCAGCAGTGATCTTTCGGGGGGTGACAATGGCTACACCTTC
.,15,TRBJ2-2,TRBD2,TRBV5-4,CASSPAGGGSGELFF,TGTGCCAGCAGCCCCGCCGGCGGGGGAAGCGGGGAGCTGTTTTTT
.,15,TRBJ2-3,TRBD2,TRBV4-2,CASSLEGLASDTQYF,TGTGCCAGCAGCTTGGAGGGACTAGCGTCAGATACGCAGTATTTT
.,13,TRBJ2-3,.,TRBV15,CATMTGGTDTQYF,TGTGCCACCATGACCGGCGGTACAGATACGCAGTATTTT
.,14,TRBJ1-2,TRBD1,TRBV14,CASSQVPGGGGYTF,TGTGCCAGCAGCCAAGTCCCAGGGGGTGGTGGCTACACCTTC
.,16,TRBJ1-5,TRBD1,TRBV6-5,CASSSLTGGLGQPQHF,TGTGCCAGCAGTTCTCTGACAGGGGGTCTAGGACAGCCCCAGCATTTT
.,17,TRBJ2-1,.,TRBV4-1,CASSHGSYYDGYNEQFF,TGCGCCAGCAGCCACGGCTCTTACTACGACGGCTACAATGAGCAGTTCTTC
few,15,TRBJ2-4,TRBD1,TRBV5-8,CASSSDRGYENIQYF,TGTGCCAGCAGCTCGGACAGGGGGTACGAAAACATTCAGTACTTC
.,13,TRBJ2-3,.,TRBV7-2,CASSLRPTDTQYF,TGTGCCAGCAGCTTGAGGCCCACAGATACGCAGTATTTT
few,16,TRBJ1-2,.,TRBV7-2,CASSPKSGVPNYGYTF,TGTGCCAGCAGCCCAAAGTCAGGGGTTCCTAACTATGGCTACACCTTC
.,14,TRBJ1-2,TRBD1,TRBV19,CASRISDRALGYTF,TGTGCCAGTAGGATATCGGACAGGGCCCTGGGCTACACCTTC
.,14,TRBJ2-1,TRBD1,TRBV4-2,CASSQGQGRDEQFF,TGTGCCAGCAGCCAAGGACAGGGAAGGGATGAGCAGTTCTTC
.,14,TRBJ1-2,TRBD1,TRBV7-2,CASSLDPGGYGYTF,TGTGCCAGCAGCTTAGATCCAGGGGGCTATGGCTACACCTTC
few,13,TRBJ2-5,TRBD1,TRBV28,CASRITGVETQYF,TGTGCCAGCAGAATTACAGGGGTGGAGACCCAGTACTTC
.,13,TRBJ2-7,TRBD1,TRBV5-1,CASSFRQGNEQYF,TGCGCCAGCAGCTTCAGACAGGGGAACGAGCAGTACTTC
once,11,TRBJ2-3,.,TRBV20-1,CSHSPTDTQYF,TGCAGTCACTCCCCCACAGATACGCAGTATTTT
.,14,TRBJ2-2,.,TRBV5-1,CASSSRPGTGELFF,TGCGCCAGCAGCTCACGACCAGGCACCGGGGAGCTGTTTTTT
.,15,TRBJ2-5,.,TRBV4-1,CASSQDGRGQETQYF,TGTGCCAGCAGCCAAGACGGGCGGGGGCAGGAGACCCAGTACTTC
few,15,TRBJ2-3,TRBD2,TRBV14,CASRLAGGSTDTQYF,TGTGCCAGCAGACTAGCGGGGGGGAGCACAGATACGCAGTATTTT
.,12,TRBJ2-3,.,TRBV7-8,CASSFRPRANSF,TGTGCCAGCAGCTTCCGCCCCAGGGCCAATTCTTTT
.,17,TRBJ2-2,TRBD1,TRBV4-3,CASSPPGGRGSGGELFF,TGCGCCAGCAGCCCCCCTGGAGGCAGGGGGTCCGGCGGGGAGCTGTTTTTT
.,17,TRBJ1-4,TRBD1,TRBV5-5,CASSPRTGGATNEKLFF,TGTGCCAGCAGCCCAAGGACAGGGGGCGCAACTAATGAAAAACTGTTTTTT
once,11,TRBJ2-5,.,TRBV5-6,CASSFRETQYF,TGTGCCAGCAGCTTCAGGGAGACCCAGTACTTC
.,13,TRBJ2-3,.,TRBV19,CASSGRTPDTQYF,TGTGCCAGTAGTGGCAGGACTCCAGATACGCAGTATTTT
medium-sized,12,TRBJ2-7,.,TRBV18,CASSPGAYEQYF,TGTGCCAGCTCACCGGGCGCCTACGAGCAGTACTTC
.,17,TRBJ2-6,TRBD1,TRBV7-2,CASSLDGDRAGANVLTF,TGTGCCAGCAGCTTAGATGGGGACAGGGCTGGGGCCAACGTCCTGACTTTC
.,15,TRBJ1-3,.,TRBV5-1,CASSLDGKPLNTIYF,TGCGCCAGCAGCCTGGACGGGAAACCACTAAACACCATATATTTT
few,17,TRBJ2-3,TRBD2,TRBV7-2,CASSLGLAGGPTDTQYF,TGTGCCAGCAGCTTAGGTCTAGCGGGGGGGCCAACAGATACGCAGTATTTT
.,14,TRBJ2-3,.,TRBV5-6,CASSLPRDTDTQYF,TGTGCCAGCAGCTTGCCCAGGGACACAGATACGCAGTATTTT
few,14,TRBJ2-7,TRBD1,TRBV9,CASQTGQGAYEQYF,TGTGCCAGCCAAACCGGACAGGGGGCCTACGAGCAGTACTTC
.,13,TRBJ2-1,TRBD2,TRBV7-9,CASSLGGTDEQFF,TGTGCCAGCAGCTTGGGGGGGACGGATGAGCAGTTCTTC
.,15,TRBJ2-3,TRBD2,TRBV29-1,CSVEELAGSTDTQYF,TGCAGCGTTGAAGAACTAGCGGGTAGCACAGATACGCAGTATTTT
.,16,TRBJ2-5,.,TRBV5-1,CASRFGGMAFQETQYF,TGCGCCAGCAGATTTGGGGGGATGGCCTTCCAAGAGACCCAGTACTTC
.,16,TRBJ2-5,.,TRBV18,CASSPLGAGNQETQYF,TGTGCCAGCTCACCACTTGGGGCAGGGAACCAAGAGACCCAGTACTTC
few,15,TRBJ2-3,TRBD2,TRBV30,CAYRPWGGSSDTQYF,TGTGCCTATCGACCATGGGGGGGGAGCTCAGATACGCAGTATTTT
.,15,TRBJ1-5,.,TRBV5-1,CASSRDGGVGQPQHF,TGCGCCAGCAGCCGGGACGGAGGGGTCGGCCAGCCCCAGCATTTT
few,13,TRBJ2-4,.,TRBV19,CASSLTLKNIQYF,TGTGCCAGTAGCCTGACACTTAAAAACATTCAGTACTTC
.,14,TRBJ1-4,.,TRBV7-2,CASSTDSLNEKLFF,TGTGCCAGCAGCACGGACAGTCTTAATGAAAAACTGTTTTTT
few,14,TRBJ2-5,TRBD2,TRBV7-3,CASSLTGGSETQYF,TGTGCCAGCAGCTTAACCGGGGGGAGCGAGACCCAGTACTTC
.,14,TRBJ2-5,TRBD1,TRBV2,CASSYYRGQETQYF,TGTGCCAGCAGTTACTACAGGGGGCAAGAGACCCAGTACTTC
.,16,TRBJ1-4,.,TRBV4-2,CASSFRLDSFYEKLFF,TGTGCCAGCAGCTTTAGACTCGACAGTTTCTATGAAAAACTGTTTTTT
few,16,TRBJ2-7,TRBD1,TRBV4-2,CASSQGPQGGLYEQYF,TGTGCCAGCAGCCAAGGCCCCCAAGGGGGCCTGTACGAGCAGTACTTC
.,14,TRBJ2-1,.,TRBV4-2,CASSQERPGWEQFF,TGTGCCAGCAGCCAAGAGAGGCCGGGGTGGGAGCAGTTCTTC
.,13,TRBJ2-5,.,TRBV5-1,CASGYRSQETQYF,TGCGCCAGCGGATACAGGAGCCAAGAGACCCAGTACTTC
.,14,TRBJ2-5,TRBD1,TRBV29-1,CSVGRDRGQETQYF,TGCAGCGTCGGCCGGGACAGGGGGCAAGAGACCCAGTACTTC
.,12,TRBJ2-1,.,TRBV18,CASSPTGNEQFF,TGTGCCAGCTCACCGACGGGAAATGAGCAGTTCTTC
.,16,TRBJ1-6,TRBD1,TRBV5-8,CASSPTGSSYNSPLHF,TGTGCCAGCAGCCCGACAGGGAGCTCCTATAATTCACCCCTCCACTTT
.,15,TRBJ1-2,.,TRBV9,CASSATGNANYGYTF,TGTGCCAGCAGCGCGACAGGTAACGCTAACTATGGCTACACCTTC
.,15,TRBJ2-6,.,TRBV11-3,CASSHRGSGANVLTF,TGTGCCAGCAGCCACCGGGGCTCTGGGGCCAACGTCCTGACTTTC
.,12,TRBJ1-2,TRBD1,TRBV6-6,CASSPGQGDYTF,TGTGCCAGCAGCCCGGGACAGGGGGACTACACCTTC
.,14,TRBJ1-2,.,TRBV7-8,CASSRNNQGSGYTF,TGTGCCAGCAGCCGGAATAATCAGGGCTCTGGCTACACCTTC
.,16,TRBJ2-5,.,TRBV4-3,CASSQEGQGRGETQYF,TGCGCCAGCAGCCAAGAGGGACAAGGGAGGGGAGAGACCCAGTACTTC